This TCR beta chain was retrieved from a study of cytomegalovirus exposure and HLA in healthy donors. Study at large: Earlier results showed roughly 120 million unique TCR beta sequences derived from approximately 180 million T cells.

Germline CDR1 and CDR2: KGHSH and LQKENI. Trimming left V 3 bases short and J 6 bases short, with 12 bases between. The CDR3 consists of 14 residues. Whole-study results and caveats: In a later analysis, an Asian-associated ancestry cluster reportedly showed fewer N-insertions than the approximately 640-donor mean. Earlier analysis yielded a pattern in which most TCR beta V segments were productive about 87% or about 30% of the time.

Primers for the PCR totalled 60 Vbeta and 13 Jbeta. Using immunoSEQ multiplex PCR, the repertoire was profiled, and TCRdb retains in-frame clones only, with some absent. The sample comprises 140,000 to 150,000 clones, roughly 80% of which are singletons, and about 13% rests with the top ten. As to this clone: Its antigen is currently unknown.

The chain joins TRBV18 to TRBJ1-5; the D is unclear. Material: PBMCs. This clonotype was obtained from a man aged 35-49 years in good health and CMV-seropositive. CDR3 in DNA: TGTGCCAGCTCACCGAACAGAGAAATTCAGCCCCAGCATTTT. It encodes CASSPNREIQPQHF.